This T cell receptor beta chain stems from a study of CD8+CD57+ T cells in acquired aplastic anemia. Study as a whole: Sorted CD4+ and CD8+ cells yielded DNA averaging approximately 3 ug.

Study-level findings and limits: Roughly 31 was the count of CD8+ CDR3 sequences that patients shared with controls.

Profiles of TCR beta VDJ and CDR3 were generated from a genomic DNA template. TCRdb reprocessed the reads via MiXCR and lists one record per CDR3 protein. The sample records about 160,000 distinct CDR3 sequences, about half being singletons. In patients chosen for sequencing, flow cytometry had shown CD8+CD57+ cell expansion. This clonotype was recorded at least ten times. Its antigen remains unidentified. The ends lost 10 bases at V and 8 bases at J; junction bases unmatched: 13. CDR3 size: 14 residues. This clonotype originated in a human donor with aplastic anemia. Specimen: sorted CD4+, CD8+, or CD8+CD57+ T cells (not recorded which) from PBMCs. The V call is TRBV12-3 or TRBV12-4, the J call TRBJ1-4; 7 positions agree with TRBD1. CDR3 DNA sequence: TGTGCCATCAAAAGAGACAGGGTTGGAGAAAAACTGTTTTTT. Protein sequence: CAIKRDRVGEKLFF.